This TCR beta chain was retrieved from a study of response to subunit inactivated influenza vaccine. TCRdb reprocessed the RT-PCR reads with MiXCR, giving one entry per CDR3 protein. The table shows fewer than 800,000 distinct CDR3 sequences, with more than 15% occurring only once. Trimming cost V 2 bases and J 10 bases; bases outside gene matches: 15. Germline V gene lookup returns CDR1 ENHRY and CDR2 SYGVKD. The CDR3 extends over 17 amino acids. The V and J genes are TRBV10-3 and TRBJ2-1, with TRBD2 identical over 9 bases. This receptor was obtained from a man in his fifties who received an inactivated influenza vaccine. The sequenced sample was PBMCs from blood, obtained 11 to 12 days after vaccination. CDR3 in amino acids: CAISELESIAGVGEQFF. CDR3 coding DNA: TGTGCCATCAGTGAGCTAGAGTCCATAGCGGGAGTGGGGGAGCAGTTCTTC.